This is a list of T cell receptor beta chains from one sample in a study of T cell responses to AZD1222 COVID-19 vaccine. Assay used: immunoSEQ multiplex PCR; TCRdb lists only in-frame clones, some missing. The data contain roughly 120,000 clones, around 88% of them seen just once; the ten biggest clones take up less than 6%. The sample was peripheral blood, taken on day 0 of AZD1222 vaccination. The source is an adult in good health. The CDR3 runs from the conserved cysteine through the conserved F or W. Each record gives: J gene, clone size, D gene, V gene, CDR3 DNA, CDR3 protein. D genes are given only for firm matches. Only part of the rows carry a size: once, few, many, or a class if the clone is expanded.

TRBJ1-5 - - TRBV28 TGTGCCAGCAGTTTTTGGCCTCTCGTGGATAGCAATCAGCCCCAGCATTTT CASSFWPLVDSNQPQHF
TRBJ2-7 - TRBD1 TRBV2 TGTGTCTCTACCGGGGACAGCCATTCCTACGAGCAGTACTTC CVSTGDSHSYEQYF
TRBJ2-5 - TRBD1 TRBV7-2 TGTGCCAGCAGCTTAACGGGACAGTGGGAGACCCAGTACTTC CASSLTGQWETQYF
TRBJ1-2 - - TRBV7-9 TGTGCCAGCAGCTTAGGGGGATCCTCTAACTATGGCTACACCTTC CASSLGGSSNYGYTF
TRBJ2-1 - TRBD2 TRBV7-2 TGTGCCAGCAAGGGACTAGCGGACAATGAGCAGTTCTTC CASKGLADNEQFF
TRBJ2-6 - TRBD1 TRBV6-2/TRBV6-3 TGTGCCAGCAGCCGACAGGGAGCTGGGGCCAACGTCCTGACTTTC CASSRQGAGANVLTF
TRBJ1-5 - - TRBV6-2/TRBV6-3 TGTGCCAGCGGCCGGACAGATCTGAATCAGCCCCAGCATTTT CASGRTDLNQPQHF
TRBJ2-3 - TRBD2 TRBV3-1/TRBV3-2 TGTGCCAGCAGCCAAGATCCGGGACTAGCAGGCACAGATACGCAGTATTTT CASSQDPGLAGTDTQYF
TRBJ1-4 - TRBD1 TRBV19 TGTGCCAGTAGTGAGGGACAGGGGGCGCAAAAACTGTTTTTT CASSEGQGAQKLFF
TRBJ1-3 - - TRBV4-2 TGTGCCAGCAGCCAAGGGAACTCCGCCGTAGACACCATATATTTT CASSQGNSAVDTIYF
TRBJ2-5 once TRBD1 TRBV6-5 TGTGCCAGCCTCGGGACAGGGGGCTTGGAGACCCAGTACTTC CASLGTGGLETQYF
TRBJ1-3 - - TRBV18 TGTGCCAGCTCACCCGGCGGAGGTGTGGGGGGAAACACCATATATTTT CASSPGGGVGGNTIYF
TRBJ2-1 - - TRBV7-3 TGTGCCAGCAGCTTACACTATGACAATGAGCAGTTCTTC CASSLHYDNEQFF
TRBJ2-5 - - TRBV5-1 TGCGCCAGCAGCTTTACCGCTAAAGAGACCCAGTACTTC CASSFTAKETQYF
TRBJ2-5 - - TRBV20-1 TGCAGTGGCGAGGGGTCGGAGACCCAGTACTTC CSGEGSETQYF
TRBJ2-1 - - TRBV9 TGTGCCAGCAGCGTTTCCGGCGGGGACAATGAGCAGTTCTTC CASSVSGGDNEQFF
TRBJ1-6 once TRBD1 TRBV6-2/TRBV6-3 TGTGCCAGCAGTTACTCGGACAGGGTTTCACCCCTCCACTTT CASSYSDRVSPLHF
TRBJ1-1 few - TRBV7-2 TGTGCCAGCAGCTTTATGGTCGCTGAAGCTTTCTTT CASSFMVAEAFF
TRBJ2-7 - TRBD1 TRBV7-9 TGTGCCAGCAGCTCCCCTGGACAGGGTATATACGAGCAGTACTTC CASSSPGQGIYEQYF
TRBJ2-3 - TRBD2 TRBV6-1 TGTGCCAGCCGGATGAGCGGGATCGGAGCAGATACGCAGTATTTT CASRMSGIGADTQYF
TRBJ2-3 - - TRBV18 TGTGCCAGCTCAAGGACAGCTAGCACAGATACGCAGTATTTT CASSRTASTDTQYF
TRBJ1-6 - TRBD1 TRBV7-9 TGTGCCAGCAGCCCAAGGACAGGGAATTCACCCCTCCACTTT CASSPRTGNSPLHF
TRBJ2-1 - TRBD1 TRBV5-1 TGCGCCAGCAGCCGGAACGACAGGGAGTCGCAGTTCTTC CASSRNDRESQFF
TRBJ2-1 - TRBD2 TRBV4-1 TGCGCCAGCAGCCAAGGACTAGCGGCCTACAATGAGCAGTTCTTC CASSQGLAAYNEQFF
TRBJ1-2 - - TRBV5-4 TGTGCCAGCAGCTTGGACCGGCTGGGCTACACCTTC CASSLDRLGYTF
TRBJ1-5 - - TRBV7-2 TGTGCCAGCAGCTTAGGGAGCGGAAATCAGCCCCAGCATTTT CASSLGSGNQPQHF
TRBJ2-7 - - TRBV19 TGTGCCAGTAGTTCTGCGACAGCGAGCGCCTACGAGCAGTACTTC CASSSATASAYEQYF
TRBJ2-2 - TRBD1 TRBV5-1 TGCGCCAGCACTTCCGGGACAGGGTTCACCGGGGAGCTGTTTTTT CASTSGTGFTGELFF
TRBJ1-3 - - TRBV5-6 TGTGCCAGCAGCTCGCTCGGGGCAACTGGAAACACCATATATTTT CASSSLGATGNTIYF
TRBJ2-7 once TRBD1 TRBV27 TGTGCCAGCAGTTTCGCGACAGGGGGTGCCTACGAGCAGTACTTC CASSFATGGAYEQYF
TRBJ2-2 - - TRBV18 TGTGCCAGCTCACCAACCCGGACAGAAAACACCGGGGAGCTGTTTTTT CASSPTRTENTGELFF
TRBJ2-3 - - TRBV28 TGTGCCAGCAACTTAGGGGGGCCCGATACGCAGTATTTT CASNLGGPDTQYF
TRBJ2-7 - TRBD1 TRBV7-2 TGTGCCAGCAGCTTAGAACAGGGGGCTTGGTACGAGCAGTACTTC CASSLEQGAWYEQYF
TRBJ2-2 many - TRBV11-1 TGTGCCAGCAGCTTAGGTCAAGGGCACACCGGGGAGCTGTTTTTT CASSLGQGHTGELFF
TRBJ1-5 - TRBD1 TRBV19 TGTGCCAGTAGTATTGCTTCCGGCACAGGGGCTCGGGGGAGCAATCAGCCCCAGCATTTT CASSIASGTGARGSNQPQHF
TRBJ2-7 - - TRBV10-3 TGTGCCATCAGTGCGGTGGGGGCGCGATACGAGCAGTACTTC CAISAVGARYEQYF
TRBJ1-1 - - TRBV2 TGTGCCAGCAGGGACGTCGAGGACGGAGCCATGAACACTGAAGCTTTCTTT CASRDVEDGAMNTEAFF
TRBJ1-5 - - TRBV2 TGTGCCAGCAGTATCCAGGGAGATCAGCCCCAGCATTTT CASSIQGDQPQHF
TRBJ1-2 - - TRBV7-9 TGTGCCAGCAGCTTGAGGGAGTCCGATGGCTACACCTTC CASSLRESDGYTF
TRBJ2-5 - TRBD2 TRBV10-2 TGCGCCACCAGAAGCGGGAACCAAGAGACCCAGTACTTC CATRSGNQETQYF
TRBJ2-5 - TRBD1 TRBV10-3 TGTGCCATTCGGGACAGTGAAGAGACCCAGTACTTC CAIRDSEETQYF
TRBJ1-6 once - TRBV6-2/TRBV6-3 TGTGCCAGCAGCTCCGGTGGCTCACCCCTCCACTTT CASSSGGSPLHF
TRBJ1-1 - - TRBV6-6 TGTGCCAGCAGCCGCATGGAAGAGACTGAAGCTTTCTTT CASSRMEETEAFF
TRBJ2-7 - - TRBV27 TGTGCCAGCAGTTTATCTGGGGGGCCTCTTTACTTC CASSLSGGPLYF
TRBJ1-1 - - TRBV5-1 TGCGCCAGCAGCCCCCCGACCCCTACTTGGGGCACTGAAGCTTTCTTT CASSPPTPTWGTEAFF
TRBJ1-1 - - TRBV6-2/TRBV6-3 TGTGCCAGCAGCCCCTCTGGGGGCATGGGCACTGAAGCTTTCTTT CASSPSGGMGTEAFF
TRBJ2-2 - TRBD2 TRBV5-1 TGCGCCAGCAGACCTAGCGGGGGGGCTACGAACACCGGGGAGCTGTTTTTT CASRPSGGATNTGELFF
TRBJ2-2 - - TRBV2 TGTGCCAGCAGAGAGGGACGTTTTGGGACCGGGGAGCTGTTTTTT CASREGRFGTGELFF
TRBJ1-1 few - TRBV11-2 TGTGCCAGCAGCCCGAGGGGGGGGAACACTGAAGCTTTCTTT CASSPRGGNTEAFF
TRBJ1-1 - TRBD1 TRBV19 TGTGCCAGTAGTATAGGGGACAGGGATAACACTGAAGCTTTCTTT CASSIGDRDNTEAFF
TRBJ1-5 - - TRBV19 TGTGCCAGTAGTACCGCCGGGGGGTGGGAAGGTCAGCCCCAGCATTTT CASSTAGGWEGQPQHF
TRBJ1-2 few - TRBV7-8 TGTGCCAGCAGCTTAGTTTCGGCACAATTTCCGGGGGGCTACACCTTC CASSLVSAQFPGGYTF
TRBJ2-1 - - TRBV4-3 TGCGCCAGCAGCCAAGATGCACCAAGCACCTACAATGAGCAGTTCTTC CASSQDAPSTYNEQFF
TRBJ2-7 - TRBD2 TRBV5-1 TGCGCCAGCAGCTTCCTCGGGAGCGGGGAACCCCCCTACGAGCAGTACTTC CASSFLGSGEPPYEQYF
TRBJ2-1 - - TRBV7-9 TGTGCCAGCAGCTTAACCGACCATGAGCAGTTCTTC CASSLTDHEQFF
TRBJ1-3 - - TRBV7-6 TGTGCCAGCAGCTTAGCAAGTCAGGGGTCTGGAAACACCATATATTTT CASSLASQGSGNTIYF